Below, 26 T cell receptor beta chains from the same sample are listed, as sequenced in a study of CD8+ T cells in alopecia areata. Investigators isolated RNA and reverse transcribed it into cDNA to act as the sequencing template. The table came from immunoSEQ multiplex PCR; TCRdb's copy has only in-frame clones and leaves some out. The sample yields 65,000 to 100,000 clones, roughly half seen once. Sample: NKG2D-high CD8+ T cells sorted from blood. The source is a human donor with alopecia areata.

This clone was seen more than once but under ten times. V is TRBV29-1 and J is TRBJ2-7; 10 bases are a match to TRBD2. The length of the CDR3 is 13 residues. Germline V gives CDR1 SQVTM, CDR2 ANQGSEA. The V gene end was trimmed by 6 bases and the J gene end by 0 bases; junction bases not matched to a gene: 2. As DNA, the CDR3 is TGCAGCGTCGGGACTAGCGCCTCCTACGAGCAGTACTTC. This gives the protein CSVGTSASYEQYF.

The V gene is TRBV27, the J gene TRBJ2-1; D remains ambiguous. Germline V gives CDR1 MNHEY, CDR2 SMNVEV (reference sequence). V lost 5 bases and J lost 8, with 10 bases in between. This CDR3 has 12 residues. The CDR3 sequence: CASSRQGYEQFF. The DNA of the CDR3 is TGTGCCAGCAGTCGCCAAGGCTATGAGCAGTTCTTC.

The J gene is TRBJ1-4, the V gene TRBV27; 7 bases agree with TRBD1. This CDR3 comprises 14 residues. Germline CDR1 and CDR2: MNHEY and SMNVEV (reference sequence). Losses at the gene ends were 4 bases for V and 7 bases for J; bases not matched to a gene: 6. The CDR3 reads CASSSGTAFEKLFF. The CDR3 coding sequence is TGTGCCAGCAGTTCCGGGACAGCTTTTGAAAAACTGTTTTTT.

CDR3 amino acids: CSVEGEDPGESYEQYF. CDR3 DNA sequence: TGCAGCGTTGAAGGTGAAGATCCCGGGGAGTCCTACGAGCAGTACTTC. The chain couples TRBV29-1 to TRBJ2-7; tentative D call: TRBD2 (5 bases). The CDR3 length is 16 residues. The V gene's germline CDR1 is SQVTM and CDR2 ANQGSEA. V was shortened by 1 base and J by 1 base, with 17 bases between the two germline ends.

This sequence joins TRBV6-5 and TRBJ1-1; maybe TRBD1 (5 bases). Between the trimmed V and J ends, which lost 3 bases and 3 bases, there was a span of 11 bases. Germline loops: CDR1 MNHEY, CDR2 SVGAGI. This CDR3 has 14 residues. In nucleotides, the CDR3 is TGTGCCAGCAGTTATGTTGGGGGTTACACTGAAGCTTTCTTT. Translated, it gives CASSYVGGYTEAFF.

This clone was picked up a small number of times. V usage is TRBV29-1 and J usage is TRBJ1-2; no clear D. This CDR3 has 15 residues. V shed 0 bases and J shed 2 bases, with 13 bases lying between them. Germline V lookup: CDR1 SQVTM, CDR2 ANQGSEA. CDR3 sequence reads: CSVEDPSTKNYGYTF. As DNA, the CDR3 is TGCAGCGTTGAAGATCCCTCTACTAAGAACTATGGCTACACCTTC.

The sample holds a few counts of this clone. The CDR3 DNA is TGTGCCAGCAGCTTAGGGGATCTGGAGCAGTACTTC. It codes for CASSLGDLEQYF. The genes are TRBV7-9 and TRBJ2-7, with D unclear. The CDR3 has 12 amino acids. V shed 1 base and J shed 7 bases, with 8 bases lying between them. From germline, CDR1 is SEHNR and CDR2 FQNEAQ (reference sequence).

This clone was seen only a few times. The chain uses TRBV14 and TRBJ2-7, with D perhaps TRBD1 (6 bases). The CDR3 extends over 12 amino acids. Per germline, CDR1 SGHDN and CDR2 FVKESK. With 6 bases removed from V and 5 bases from J, the gap between germline ends came to 11 bases. CDR3 DNA sequence: TGTGCCAGCAGTCAACAGGGTAACGAGCAGTACTTC. Translating gives CASSQQGNEQYF.

The rearrangement uses TRBV9 and TRBJ2-5; 13 bases align to TRBD2. CDR1 SGDLS and CDR2 YYNGEE come from the germline V gene. The junction had 4 bases not matched to a gene; V was cut back by 3 bases and J by 2 bases. CDR3 length equals 16 residues. CDR3 sequence reads: CASSAPGLAGQETQYF. Written as DNA, the CDR3 is TGTGCCAGCAGCGCCCCGGGACTAGCGGGGCAAGAGACCCAGTACTTC.

A note on this clone: The same CDR3 also results from other DNA sequences found in this sample. The chain couples TRBV5-1 to TRBJ2-7, with D perhaps matching TRBD1 (6 bases). V was trimmed by 4 bases and J by 3 bases, leaving 11 bases between them. CDR1 and CDR2 (germline): SGHRS, YFSETQ. This CDR3 comprises 13 residues. CDR3 coding DNA: TGCGCCAGCAGCCTAGCCAGGGGCTACGAGCAGTACTTC. Amino acid sequence: CASSLARGYEQYF.

This chain connects TRBV7-8 to TRBJ2-7, with D hard to call. Germline assignment: CDR1 SGHVS and CDR2 FQNEAQ. V lost 2 bases and J lost 4, with 6 bases in between. The CDR3 loop spans 12 amino acids. The CDR3 reads CASSLFEYEQYF. The CDR3 DNA sequence: TGTGCCAGCAGCTTATTCGAGTACGAGCAGTACTTC. The full variable domain, its missing parts supplied by reference TRBV7-8 and TRBJ2-7, is GAGVSQSPRYKVAKRGQDVALRCDPISGHVSLFWYQQALGQGPEFLTYFQNEAQLDKSGLPSDRFFAERPEGSVSTLKIQRTQQEDSAVYLCASSLFEYEQYFGPGTRLTVT.

This clone showed up just a few times. The chain carries TRBV28 and TRBJ2-5; the match to TRBD2 covers 10 bases. This CDR3 has 17 residues. Germline CDR1 and CDR2: MDHEN and SYDVKM. The J segment lost 1 base and the V segment lost 5 bases, leaving 10 bases of the junction unmatched. The CDR3 sequence: CASSPSDSGGPQETQYF. In DNA form, the CDR3 reads TGTGCCAGCAGTCCTTCGGATAGCGGGGGGCCCCAAGAGACCCAGTACTTC.

This clone was observed a few times. CDR3: CASSLVAYEQYF. The CDR3 bases are TGTGCCAGCAGCTTAGTTGCGTACGAGCAGTACTTC. This chain joins TRBV7-2 and TRBJ2-7; no firm D call. Germline-derived CDR1 and CDR2 are SGHTA and FQGNSA. This CDR3 comprises 12 residues. V was pared by 1 base and J by 4 bases, with 5 bases between.

The chain is built from TRBV29-1 and TRBJ1-2; the D is unclear. The CDR3 is made up of 15 amino acids. The V end lost 5 bases, the J end lost 6 bases, and 22 bases lay between the germline ends. Looked up from germline, CDR1 is SQVTM and CDR2 is ANQGSEA. CDR3 amino acids: CSVPGLYHGSDGYTF. The DNA of the CDR3 is TGCAGCGTTCCTGGGTTGTATCACGGGTCCGATGGCTACACCTTC.

The chain couples TRBV13 to TRBJ2-1; D is perhaps TRBD1 (6 bases). Germline V gene lookup returns CDR1 PRHDT and CDR2 FYEKMQ (reference sequence). The CDR3 runs 12 residues. With 5 bases removed from V and 8 bases from J, the gap between germline ends came to 10 bases. The CDR3 is CASSPEGDEQFF. The CDR3 DNA follows: TGTGCCAGCAGCCCAGAGGGGGATGAGCAGTTCTTC.

The genes are TRBV23-1 and TRBJ2-4; 9 bases map to TRBD1. TRBV23-1 is annotated as an ORF whose role is uncertain. With 4 bases clipped from V and 8 bases from J, the junction kept 6 bases outside the gene matches. This CDR3 has 14 residues. CDR3 in DNA: TGCGCCAGCAGTCTTCGGGACAGGGCCGACATTCAGTACTTC. Translating gives CASSLRDRADIQYF.

The chain uses TRBV11-2 and TRBJ2-7; the D is unclear. V lost 7 bases and J 0 bases, leaving 10 bases between the germline ends. CDR3 length: 13 residues. CDR1 is SGHAT and CDR2 is FQNNGV in the germline V gene. The chain's CDR3 is CASKQAYSYEQYF. CDR3 DNA: TGTGCCAGCAAGCAGGCCTACTCCTACGAGCAGTACTTC.

This clone has a handful of counts. The genes are TRBV27 and TRBJ2-7; D is ambiguous. The CDR3 loop spans 14 amino acids. The germline V gene has CDR1 MNHEY and CDR2 SMNVEV (reference sequence). V dropped 4 bases and J dropped 3 bases, with 13 bases sitting between them. The CDR3 reads CASSSNAVGYEQYF. DNA of the CDR3: TGTGCCAGCAGTTCGAACGCTGTAGGCTACGAGCAGTACTTC.

The chain employs TRBV4-3 and TRBJ2-1; tentative D call: TRBD2 (6 bases). Germline V gives CDR1 LGHNA, CDR2 YSLEER. Trimming shortened V by 1 base and J by 4 bases, and 14 bases separated the two germline ends. The CDR3 contains 16 residues. The CDR3 loop is CASSQVLADLYNEQFF. The CDR3 DNA sequence: TGCGCCAGCAGCCAAGTATTAGCGGACCTATACAATGAGCAGTTCTTC.

The chain has TRBV5-6 and TRBJ2-1; D gene ambiguous. Trimming removed 2 bases at V and 7 bases at J, with 13 bases between. CDR3 size: 14 residues. The germline gives CDR1 SGHDT, CDR2 YYEEEE. In DNA, the CDR3 is TGTGCCAGCAGCTTTCGAAGGCCTCAAAATGAGCAGTTCTTC. Encoded protein: CASSFRRPQNEQFF.

This rearrangement joins TRBV5-4 to TRBJ2-7, with D maybe TRBD2 (6 bases). This CDR3 has 13 residues. V lost 0 bases and J lost 4, with 8 bases in between. Germline CDR1 SGHNT, CDR2 YYREEE (reference sequence). The CDR3 reads CASSLGGTYEQYF. The CDR3 region has the DNA TGTGCCAGCAGCTTGGGGGGGACTTACGAGCAGTACTTC.

The V gene is TRBV27, the J gene TRBJ1-3; no definite D call. Trimming removed 6 bases from V and 0 bases from J, with 9 bases in between. Germline CDR1 and CDR2: MNHEY and SMNVEV (reference sequence). The CDR3 consists of 14 residues. The CDR3 nucleotides read TGTGCCAGCAGGGCGGGGTACTCTGGAAACACCATATATTTT. The encoded protein is CASRAGYSGNTIYF.

This chain links TRBV19 with TRBJ2-3, with D possibly being TRBD2 (6 bases). Germline V gene data show CDR1 as LNHDA and CDR2 as SQIVND (reference sequence). The CDR3 loop spans 16 amino acids. V was shortened by 3 bases and J by 2 bases, with 15 bases between the two germline ends. The CDR3 protein is CASSIIGRGTTDTQYF. CDR3 nucleotide sequence: TGTGCCAGTAGTATTATCGGGCGGGGAACCACAGATACGCAGTATTTT.

The chain joins TRBV6-1 to TRBJ1-1; D not certain. The CDR3 contains 15 residues. Trimming removed 7 bases from V and 0 bases from J, with 15 bases in between. Germline CDR1 is MNHNS and CDR2 is SASEGT. This CDR3 is CASIRERHMNTEAFF. CDR3 DNA: TGTGCCAGCATTAGGGAACGCCACATGAACACTGAAGCTTTCTTT.

This clone has only a few counts. The chain employs TRBV29-1 and TRBJ2-7; TRBD1 matches 7 bases. Trimming at V came to 7 bases and at J to 3 bases, leaving 9 bases not matched to a gene. From germline, CDR1 is SQVTM and CDR2 ANQGSEA. CDR3 length: 13 residues. The DNA of the CDR3 is TGCAGCGCTACGACAGGGACGGGCTACGAGCAGTACTTC. Its translation: CSATTGTGYEQYF.

The chain combines TRBV28 with TRBJ2-3; a weak D match, TRBD1 (5 bases). Trimming cost V 1 base and J 0 bases, with 8 bases left between them. Per germline, CDR1 MDHEN and CDR2 SYDVKM. The CDR3 is 15 residues long. In DNA form, the CDR3 reads TGTGCCAGCAGTTTATATAGGGGAAGCACAGATACGCAGTATTTT. Translation: CASSLYRGSTDTQYF.